Shown below are 28 T cell receptor beta chains from a single sample sequenced in a study of patients and donors after allogeneic stem cell transplantation. MiXCR, applied by TCRdb to the RT-PCR reads, yields one record per CDR3 protein. Among about 110,000 distinct CDR3 sequences, about a third were seen once, and the ten largest hold approximately 30%. The sequenced sample consisted of blood, either unsorted or a sorted T cell fraction (not recorded which). Receptors originate from a human donor who was either an allogeneic HSCT recipient or a stem cell or donor lymphocyte infusion donor (not recorded which). It is not recorded whose cells these are; they may come from a transplant donor.

The chain recombines TRBV5-1 with TRBJ2-1; 9 bases fit TRBD2. The ends lost 0 bases at V and 8 bases at J; junction bases unmatched: 21. Looked up from germline, CDR1 is SGHRS and CDR2 is YFSETQ. The CDR3 consists of 20 residues. CDR3 DNA: TGCGCCAGCAGCTTGGCCAAAGCGGGAGGCCACCAATACCCCGGGTATGAGCAGTTCTTC. It translates to CASSLAKAGGHQYPGYEQFF.

The chain employs TRBV12-3 or TRBV12-4 and TRBJ1-1; D remains unclear. The V end lost 4 bases, the J end lost 1 base, and 4 bases lay between the germline ends. CDR3 size: 12 residues. CDR3 coding DNA: TGTGCCAGCAGTTGGGCGAACACTGAAGCTTTCTTT. Translating it yields CASSWANTEAFF.

V gene TRBV7-9 combines with J gene TRBJ2-3; weak D call: TRBD2 (5 bases). The CDR3 totals 14 residues. The germline gives CDR1 SEHNR, CDR2 FQNEAQ (reference sequence). Trimming took 10 bases from V and 3 from J, leaving 17 bases between them. Written as DNA, the CDR3 is TGTGCCACTAAATTTATCGGGGAGACAGATACGCAGTATTTT. This gives the protein CATKFIGETDTQYF.

This clonotype was seen only a few times. The chain is built from TRBV19 and TRBJ1-1, with D unresolved. Trimming stripped 3 bases from V and 3 bases from J, with 11 bases between. Germline CDR1 reads LNHDA; CDR2 reads SQIVND (reference sequence). This CDR3 is built from 14 residues. CDR3 DNA sequence: TGTGCCAGTAGTATGTTGGCACACTACACTGAAGCTTTCTTT. Its protein is CASSMLAHYTEAFF.

There are a few counts of this clonotype. The chain combines TRBV7-9 with TRBJ1-3; D remains unclear. V shed 4 bases and J shed 2 bases, with 15 bases lying between them. The CDR3 runs 16 residues. CDR1 is SEHNR and CDR2 is FQNEAQ in the germline V gene (reference sequence). CDR3 sequence (DNA): TGTGCCAGCAGCTCACCTGAGTGGGGTACTGGAAACACCATATATTTT. Its translation: CASSSPEWGTGNTIYF.

The chain has TRBV7-2 and TRBJ2-3; D might be TRBD1 or TRBD2, each matching 5 bases. This CDR3 has 14 amino acids. Germline V gene lookup returns CDR1 SGHTA and CDR2 FQGNSA. The V end lost 5 bases, the J end lost 0 bases, and 9 bases lay between the germline ends. This chain's CDR3 is CASSPGSSTDTQYF. The CDR3 DNA reads as TGTGCCAGCAGCCCAGGGAGTAGCACAGATACGCAGTATTTT.

In this sample, this clonotype turned up a few times. The chain combines TRBV7-2 with TRBJ1-1, with a tentative D call TRBD1 (5 bases). The CDR3 consists of 14 residues. With 2 bases removed from V and 3 bases from J, the gap between germline ends came to 10 bases. Germline lookup yields CDR1 SGHTA and CDR2 FQGNSA. The CDR3 bases are TGTGCCAGCAGCTTAAGGCGGGGCCACACTGAAGCTTTCTTT. Its protein product is CASSLRRGHTEAFF.

The chain couples TRBV20-1 to TRBJ2-2; the match to TRBD2 covers 12 bases. The CDR3 runs 15 residues. V lost 6 bases to trimming and J lost 3 bases; unmatched junction nucleotides: 5. Germline V CDR1 and CDR2: DFQATT, SNEGSKA (reference sequence). The CDR3 nucleotides are TGCAGTGCGACCCTAGCGGGAGGGGACACCGGGGAGCTGTTTTTT. Its protein product is CSATLAGGDTGELFF.

The J gene is TRBJ2-4, the V gene TRBV11-2; 13 bases are shared with TRBD2. The ends lost 8 bases at V and 1 base at J; junction bases unmatched: 11. This CDR3 spans 18 amino acids. Germline CDR1 SGHAT, CDR2 FQNNGV. CDR3 protein: CASRGLAGRGPAKNIQYF. Written as DNA, the CDR3 is TGTGCCAGCCGGGGACTAGCGGGACGAGGGCCCGCCAAAAACATTCAGTACTTC.

The chain couples TRBV27 to TRBJ2-2; D is unresolved. Germline V gene sequence: CDR1 MNHEY, CDR2 SMNVEV (reference sequence). The V and J ends lost 4 bases and 4 bases respectively, with 10 bases between them. The length of the CDR3 is 14 residues. CDR3 sequence: CASSSRQSTGELFF. DNA of the CDR3: TGTGCCAGCAGTTCCCGCCAATCCACCGGGGAGCTGTTTTTT.

V gene TRBV6-5 combines with J gene TRBJ2-7; D is possibly TRBD1 (7 bases). This CDR3 is built from 12 residues. V was trimmed by 8 bases and J by 9 bases, leaving 17 bases between them. In germline, CDR1 is MNHEY, CDR2 SVGAGI. CDR3 sequence: CASGQRQGGQYF. The CDR3 DNA is TGTGCCAGCGGCCAACGACAGGGAGGGCAGTACTTC.

This clonotype was found a few times. The gene calls are TRBV6-6 and TRBJ1-5, with D hard to call. The CDR3 spans 14 residues. V lost 0 bases and J lost 6, with 9 bases in between. Germline V CDR1 and CDR2: MNHNY, SVGAGI (reference sequence). The CDR3 spells CASSYSGVPQPQHF. As DNA, the CDR3 is TGTGCCAGCAGTTACTCGGGAGTTCCTCAGCCCCAGCATTTT.

This sequence joins TRBV24-1 and TRBJ1-4; no reliable D call. Germline V gene sequence: CDR1 KGHDR, CDR2 SFDVKD. The length of the CDR3 is 15 residues. The V end lost 2 bases, the J end lost 8 bases, and 14 bases lay between the germline ends. The CDR3: CATSDSGRLGEKLFF. The CDR3, as DNA: TGTGCCACCAGTGATTCAGGACGTTTAGGGGAAAAACTGTTTTTT.

This clonotype has only a few counts. In DNA form, the CDR3 reads TGTGCCACCAGCAGAGAAGTCCGGACAGCCATATATTTT. Translated, it gives CATSREVRTAIYF. This sequence joins TRBV15 and TRBJ1-3, with a tentative D call TRBD1 (6 bases). Looked up from germline, CDR1 is LNHNV and CDR2 is YYDKDF (reference sequence). V was cut by 0 bases and J by 11 bases, with 11 bases left in between. There are 13 residues in the CDR3.

This clonotype occurred a few times. V usage is TRBV6-5 and J usage is TRBJ1-2; 10 positions match TRBD1. This CDR3 has 15 amino acids. The germline gives CDR1 MNHEY, CDR2 SVGAGI. Trimming cost V 2 bases and J 1 base; bases outside gene matches: 1. The CDR3: CASSYGDRGNYGYTF. Written as DNA, the CDR3 is TGTGCCAGCAGTTACGGGGACAGGGGTAACTATGGCTACACCTTC.

This clonotype was counted between two and nine times. This chain joins TRBV5-6 and TRBJ1-2; D not certain. Deletions cut 1 base from V and 2 bases from J, with 18 bases between. The CDR3 sequence is 17 residues long. Germline V gene data show CDR1 as SGHDT and CDR2 as YYEEEE. CDR3 nucleotide sequence: TGTGCCAGCAGCTTGAACAATGTGGTCATCTGGAACTATGGCTACACCTTC. Protein product: CASSLNNVVIWNYGYTF.

The CDR3 reads CAWSNSGTRVGELFF. The CDR3 DNA reads TGTGCCTGGAGTAATTCCGGGACACGCGTCGGGGAGCTGTTTTTT. The gene calls are TRBV30 and TRBJ2-2, with D possibly TRBD1 on 6 matching bases. Trimming stripped 2 bases from V and 7 bases from J, with 17 bases between. Germline CDR1 and CDR2: GTSNPN and SVGIG (reference sequence). The CDR3 is made up of 15 amino acids.

The chain carries TRBV7-6 and TRBJ1-3; D is uncertain. Germline CDR1 reads SGHVS; CDR2 reads FNYEAQ. V lost 3 bases, J lost 4 bases, and 10 bases lay in between. This CDR3 is built from 14 residues. CDR3 DNA: TGTGCCAGCAGCTTCCCGGGAGCGGGAAACACCATATATTTT. Its translation is CASSFPGAGNTIYF.

V gene TRBV7-3 combines with J gene TRBJ2-1; 7 bases align to TRBD1. Germline V gene lookup returns CDR1 SGHTA and CDR2 FQGTGA. V shed 2 bases and J 7 bases; nucleotides not matched to a gene: 14. CDR3 length: 17 residues. The CDR3 coding sequence is TGTGCCAGCAGCTTAGGGTTGGGTTTAAGGGGGCCTAATGAGCAGTTCTTC. It codes for CASSLGLGLRGPNEQFF.

This clonotype was picked up one time. The chain recombines TRBV28 with TRBJ2-7; perhaps D is TRBD1 or TRBD2 (6 bases each). The CDR3 consists of 14 residues. The germline V gene has CDR1 MDHEN and CDR2 SYDVKM. The germline V and J ends were trimmed by 7 bases and 4 bases, with 17 bases remaining between them. CDR3 sequence: CASTGGQTGYEQYF. The DNA of the CDR3 is TGTGCCAGCACTGGGGGGCAAACGGGGTACGAGCAGTACTTC.

The chain links TRBV4-3 to TRBJ2-7, with a tentative D call TRBD1 (6 bases). V dropped 3 bases and J dropped 0 bases, with 18 bases sitting between them. CDR3 length equals 17 residues. Germline V gives CDR1 LGHNA, CDR2 YSLEER. The CDR3 nucleotides are TGCGCCAGCAGCCAGGGGACAACAGGGTACGGCTCCTACGAGCAGTACTTC. It is translated as CASSQGTTGYGSYEQYF.

The chain is built from TRBV12-3 or TRBV12-4 and TRBJ2-5, with 7 bases identical to TRBD2. With V trimmed by 3 bases and J by 2 bases, 15 bases remained unmatched. The CDR3 loop spans 18 amino acids. The CDR3 spells CASSFSRRGLRGQETQYF. The CDR3 region has the DNA TGTGCCAGCAGTTTTTCCCGAAGGGGCTTGCGGGGGCAAGAGACCCAGTACTTC.

This clonotype has at least ten counts. DNA for the CDR3: TGTGCCAGCAGCTTAGCGTTCAGGGGGCGCACTGAAGCTTTCTTT. This encodes CASSLAFRGRTEAFF. This rearrangement joins TRBV7-2 to TRBJ1-1; 8 bases agree with TRBD1. The CDR3 runs 15 residues. The V segment lost 0 bases and the J segment 4 bases; nucleotides outside the gene matches: 4. Germline V gene data show CDR1 as SGHTA and CDR2 as FQGNSA.

The gene calls are TRBV6-5 and TRBJ2-2; 8 bases agree with TRBD1. V shed 5 bases, J shed 6 bases, and the junction held 8 bases outside the gene matches. CDR1 and CDR2 from the germline V gene are MNHEY and SVGAGI. The CDR3 has 15 residues. CDR3 region: CASSTGGTGSGELFF. In DNA, the CDR3 is TGTGCCAGCAGTACAGGGGGAACGGGTTCCGGGGAGCTGTTTTTT.

J is TRBJ2-7 and V is TRBV28; D uncertain. The V gene lost 5 bases and the J gene lost 1 base, with 6 bases spanning the gap. This CDR3 comprises 12 residues. Germline V gives CDR1 MDHEN, CDR2 SYDVKM. CDR3 region: CASSGDSYEQYF. CDR3 coding DNA: TGTGCCAGCAGTGGGGATTCCTACGAGCAGTACTTC.

This chain links TRBV9 with TRBJ2-1, with D possibly TRBD1 on 5 matching bases. Trimming pared 0 bases from V and 5 bases from J, leaving 12 bases between. The CDR3 runs 15 residues. Germline CDR1 and CDR2: SGDLS and YYNGEE. As DNA, the CDR3 is TGTGCCAGCAGCGTAGGGCAGGGTCTCGACAATGAGCAGTTCTTC. Its protein product is CASSVGQGLDNEQFF.

This clonotype was recorded a few times. V usage is TRBV4-3 and J usage is TRBJ2-2, with no clear D. Germline CDR1 is LGHNA and CDR2 is YSLEER. The ends were cut back, 0 bases at V and 0 bases at J, with 11 bases in the middle. The CDR3 loop spans 17 amino acids. The DNA of the CDR3 is TGCGCCAGCAGCCAAGATCCCGGGCCCTCGAACACCGGGGAGCTGTTTTTT. Amino acid sequence: CASSQDPGPSNTGELFF.

DNA of the CDR3: TGCGCCAGCAGCTTCGGGACAGGGGCCAATGAGCAGTTCTTC. It specifies CASSFGTGANEQFF. The chain employs TRBV5-1 and TRBJ2-1, with 10 bases aligning to TRBD1. V shed 2 bases, J shed 6 bases, and the junction held 2 bases outside the gene matches. Per the germline V gene, CDR1 is SGHRS and CDR2 is YFSETQ. The CDR3 length is 14 residues.